These 30 T cell receptor beta chains share one sample of origin, sequenced in a study of T cell responses to AZD1222 COVID-19 vaccine. TCRdb's copy holds only in-frame clones and misses some; the assay was immunoSEQ multiplex PCR. The profile shows 65,000 to 75,000 clones, more than 75% of them singletons. Source: peripheral blood, taken 28 days after the second dose of the MenACWY control vaccine. Receptors originate from an adult who received the MenACWY meningococcal vaccine as a control.

The genes are TRBV5-6 and TRBJ1-4; perhaps TRBD1 as D (6 bases). Germline V gives CDR1 SGHDT, CDR2 YYEEEE. This CDR3 comprises 15 residues. Trimming pared 0 bases from V and 4 bases from J, leaving 10 bases between. The CDR3 reads CASSLVTGINEKLFF. In nucleotides, the CDR3 is TGTGCCAGCAGCTTGGTTACAGGGATTAATGAAAAACTGTTTTTT.

The chain couples TRBV28 to TRBJ1-5; D possibly corresponds to TRBD1 (6 bases). CDR3 length equals 17 residues. Germline-derived CDR1 and CDR2 are MDHEN and SYDVKM. V was clipped by 8 bases and J by 0 bases, with 20 bases between them. The CDR3 DNA reads TGTGCCAGCGTCCGGGCGGGGGCCAGGGATAGCAATCAGCCCCAGCATTTT. Translation gives CASVRAGARDSNQPQHF.

The J gene is TRBJ2-2, the V gene TRBV2; weak D call: TRBD1 (6 bases). Trimming took 6 bases from V and 8 from J, leaving 10 bases between them. The V gene's germline CDR1 is SNHLY and CDR2 FYNNEI. The CDR3 totals 12 residues. The CDR3 DNA is TGTGCCAGCAGAGAGGGGACAGGGGAGCTGTTTTTT. Protein sequence: CASREGTGELFF.

This clone was counted a single time. The V gene is TRBV28, the J gene TRBJ2-7, with D possibly TRBD2 on 5 matching bases. The CDR3 spans 15 residues. The ends were cut back, 2 bases at V and 3 bases at J, with 14 bases in the middle. Germline V gene data show CDR1 as MDHEN and CDR2 as SYDVKM. CDR3 region: CASSLDRWTVYEQYF. CDR3 nucleotides: TGTGCCAGCAGTTTAGATAGGTGGACTGTCTACGAGCAGTACTTC.

This chain joins TRBV28 and TRBJ2-7; D might be TRBD1 or TRBD2, each matching 5 bases. CDR1 MDHEN and CDR2 SYDVKM come from the germline V gene. The CDR3 runs 17 residues. V dropped 5 bases and J dropped 4 bases, with 24 bases sitting between them. In nucleotides, the CDR3 is TGTGCCAGCAGTCCCCTCCCCGACGGCCTGGGGGTATACGAGCAGTACTTC. Translation gives CASSPLPDGLGVYEQYF.

The sample holds a few counts of this clone. The chain uses TRBV6-5 and TRBJ2-7; a possible D gene is TRBD2 (5 bases). Germline CDR1 reads MNHEY; CDR2 reads SVGAGI. The CDR3 is made up of 15 amino acids. Trimming removed 6 bases at V and 3 bases at J, with 18 bases between. The CDR3 DNA reads as TGTGCCAGCAGCCCGGGGTTCTCAAAACACTACGAGCAGTACTTC. It translates to CASSPGFSKHYEQYF.

The chain has TRBV7-9 and TRBJ2-2, with 7 bases lining up with TRBD1. The germline gives CDR1 SEHNR, CDR2 FQNEAQ (reference sequence). J gave up 6 bases and V 5 bases, and 9 bases lay outside the gene matches. This CDR3 is 15 amino acids long. The CDR3 reads CASSLQTGMAGELFF. The DNA of the CDR3 is TGTGCCAGCAGCCTACAGACAGGGATGGCCGGGGAGCTGTTTTTT.

The count of this clone is one. The chain carries TRBV14 and TRBJ2-7; no reliable D call. In germline, CDR1 is SGHDN, CDR2 FVKESK. Trimming took 0 bases from V and 12 from J, leaving 15 bases between them. The CDR3 length is 13 residues. The DNA of the CDR3 is TGTGCCAGCAGCCAAGAGTTGGGCAGCCCGACGTACTTC. Translated, it gives CASSQELGSPTYF.

The genes are TRBV4-3 and TRBJ2-3; a possible D gene is TRBD1 (6 bases). This CDR3 comprises 13 residues. Trimming left V 4 bases short and J 5 bases short, with 10 bases between. In germline, CDR1 is LGHNA, CDR2 YSLEER. CDR3 protein: CASSPGDEDTQYF. For the CDR3, the DNA is TGCGCCAGCAGCCCAGGGGACGAAGATACGCAGTATTTT.

This clone was detected only a few times. The rearrangement joins TRBV10-3 to TRBJ1-1, with D tentatively TRBD1 (5 bases). The CDR3 loop spans 13 amino acids. Germline V gene lookup returns CDR1 ENHRY and CDR2 SYGVKD. V lost 6 bases and J 1 base, leaving 9 bases between the germline ends. CDR3 residues: CAISRDSNTEAFF. Here the CDR3 DNA reads TGTGCCATCAGCAGGGATTCGAACACTGAAGCTTTCTTT.

In DNA form, the CDR3 reads TGTGCCAGCAGCGTAACAGACTACTATGGCTACACCTTC. It encodes CASSVTDYYGYTF. V and J are TRBV28 and TRBJ1-2, with D unresolved. The CDR3 runs to 13 residues. CDR1 and CDR2 from the germline V gene are MDHEN and SYDVKM. The ends were cut back, 6 bases at V and 3 bases at J, with 11 bases in the middle.

The V call is TRBV6-1, the J call TRBJ2-7, with D perhaps matching TRBD2 (5 bases). V was trimmed by 2 bases and J by 2 bases, leaving 13 bases between them. Per the germline V gene, CDR1 is MNHNS and CDR2 is SASEGT. The CDR3 contains 15 residues. The CDR3 spells CASSETPTLAYEQYF. In DNA, the CDR3 is TGTGCCAGCAGTGAAACCCCTACACTAGCCTACGAGCAGTACTTC.

The chain combines TRBV10-1 with TRBJ1-1; no clear D gene. Germline V gene lookup returns CDR1 WNHNN and CDR2 SYGVQD (reference sequence). V was clipped by 4 bases and J by 0 bases, with 6 bases between them. This CDR3 is built from 13 residues. The CDR3 DNA reads TGCGCCAGCAGTGTTAATGTGAACACTGAAGCTTTCTTT. Encoded protein: CASSVNVNTEAFF.

The rearrangement links TRBV6-6 to TRBJ2-7; a weak D match, TRBD1 (5 bases). Germline-derived CDR1 and CDR2 are MNHNY and SVGAGI (reference sequence). Trimming took off 6 bases at V and 2 bases at J, with 11 bases between the two ends. The CDR3 consists of 13 residues. The CDR3 DNA is TGTGCCAGCAGGTCCGACAGTCCCTACGAGCAGTACTTC. Amino acids: CASRSDSPYEQYF.

This clone was detected only a few times. The V and J genes are TRBV7-9 and TRBJ2-7, with D maybe TRBD1 (5 bases). Per the germline V gene, CDR1 is SEHNR and CDR2 is FQNEAQ (reference sequence). Trimming cost V 5 bases and J 3 bases, with 5 bases left between them. The CDR3 length is 11 residues. Here the CDR3 reads CASSDSYEQYF. The CDR3 region has the DNA TGTGCCAGCAGCGACAGCTACGAGCAGTACTTC.

This rearrangement joins TRBV2 to TRBJ1-2, with D perhaps TRBD1 (6 bases). The CDR3 runs to 17 residues. Trimming removed 1 base from V and 7 bases from J, with 22 bases in between. Germline V gives CDR1 SNHLY, CDR2 FYNNEI. The CDR3 DNA is TGTGCCAGCAGTGAAGGGCTGCTGGGGAGGGGGAATCGTGGCTACACCTTC. Translation: CASSEGLLGRGNRGYTF.

The V gene is TRBV5-4, the J gene TRBJ2-7; 7 nucleotides line up with TRBD2. Germline V gene lookup returns CDR1 SGHNT and CDR2 YYREEE (reference sequence). This CDR3 comprises 15 residues. With 0 bases clipped from V and 0 bases from J, the junction kept 3 bases outside the gene matches. CDR3 nucleotide sequence: TGTGCCAGCAGCTTGGATGGGGGGGGCTCCTACGAGCAGTACTTC. Translated: CASSLDGGGSYEQYF.

The chain couples TRBV5-1 to TRBJ2-7; 13 bases are a match to TRBD2. Losses at the gene ends were 3 bases for V and 3 bases for J; bases not matched to a gene: 0. The CDR3 extends over 14 amino acids. CDR1 and CDR2 (germline): SGHRS, YFSETQ. The CDR3 protein is CASSWTSGGYEQYF. The CDR3 nucleotides are TGCGCCAGCAGCTGGACTAGCGGGGGCTACGAGCAGTACTTC.

The J gene is TRBJ2-7, the V gene TRBV7-9; possibly TRBD1 for D (6 bases). This CDR3 spans 15 amino acids. The V gene lost 0 bases and the J gene lost 2 bases, with 11 bases spanning the gap. Germline V gene sequence: CDR1 SEHNR, CDR2 FQNEAQ (reference sequence). CDR3 bases: TGTGCCAGCAGCTTAGCGGGGGCAAACACCTACGAGCAGTACTTC. Amino acid sequence: CASSLAGANTYEQYF.

This chain uses TRBV28 with TRBJ1-5; D might be TRBD1 (6 bases). CDR1 and CDR2 (germline): MDHEN, SYDVKM. V was clipped by 7 bases and J by 6 bases, with 19 bases between them. This CDR3 is built from 15 residues. CDR3 nucleotide sequence: TGTGCCAGCACCGCCCCGGGGGGCGTGGGTCAGCCCCAGCATTTT. Protein: CASTAPGGVGQPQHF.

The CDR3 DNA reads TGTGCCAGCAGTTACAATTCACCCCTCCACTTT. Translating it yields CASSYNSPLHF. V is TRBV9 and J is TRBJ1-6, with D unresolved. CDR1 and CDR2 (germline): SGDLS, YYNGEE. With 5 bases removed from V and 7 bases from J, the gap between germline ends came to 4 bases. The CDR3 spans 11 residues.

The chain carries TRBV3-1 (or the pseudogene TRBV3-2) and TRBJ2-5; 13 nucleotides match TRBD2. J was trimmed by 5 bases and V by 1 base; bases with no gene match: 4. CDR3 length equals 16 residues. From germline, CDR1 is LGHDT and CDR2 YNNKEL (reference sequence). The CDR3 here is CASSQGRTSGSETQYF. CDR3 DNA sequence: TGTGCCAGCAGCCAAGGCCGGACTAGCGGGAGTGAGACCCAGTACTTC.

The V call is TRBV28, the J call TRBJ1-5, with D maybe TRBD1 (5 bases). V lost 3 bases and J 6 bases, leaving 9 bases between the germline ends. The length of the CDR3 is 13 residues. Germline V gives CDR1 MDHEN, CDR2 SYDVKM. CDR3 region: CASSLSGRQPQHF. CDR3 nucleotide sequence: TGTGCCAGCAGTTTGTCAGGGCGTCAGCCCCAGCATTTT.

The gene calls are TRBV3-1 (or the pseudogene TRBV3-2) and TRBJ1-2; the D is unclear. Trimming took off 0 bases at V and 3 bases at J, with 5 bases between the two ends. The CDR3 covers 13 residues. Per germline, CDR1 LGHDT and CDR2 YNNKEL (reference sequence). The CDR3 protein is CASSQDTDYGYTF. The CDR3 DNA sequence: TGTGCCAGCAGCCAAGATACAGACTATGGCTACACCTTC.

The chain is built from TRBV28 and TRBJ1-3, with unresolved D. Germline V gene sequence: CDR1 MDHEN, CDR2 SYDVKM. The V end lost 1 base, the J end lost 3 bases, and 13 bases lay between the germline ends. The CDR3 consists of 16 residues. The DNA for the CDR3 is TGTGCCAGCAGTTTATTTGAGGCGGATCTTGGAAACACCATATATTTT. This sequence encodes CASSLFEADLGNTIYF.

This chain uses TRBV4-2 with TRBJ1-5, with TRBD1 as a possible D gene (5 bases). The CDR3 loop spans 17 amino acids. V was pared by 1 base and J by 8 bases, with 21 bases between. Germline loops: CDR1 LGHNA, CDR2 YNFKEQ. The CDR3 sequence: CASSQVRNFGTPEPQHF. CDR3 in DNA: TGTGCCAGCAGCCAAGTCAGGAACTTCGGGACTCCCGAGCCCCAGCATTTT.

The V gene is TRBV4-3, the J gene TRBJ1-5; tentatively, D is TRBD1 (5 bases). Looked up from germline, CDR1 is LGHNA and CDR2 is YSLEER. The CDR3 sequence is 18 residues long. Between the trimmed V and J ends, which lost 0 bases and 1 base, there was a span of 16 bases. CDR3 protein: CASSQDYPQGVSNQPQHF. CDR3 DNA sequence: TGCGCCAGCAGCCAAGATTACCCCCAAGGGGTGAGCAATCAGCCCCAGCATTTT.

This clone was counted only a few times. The gene calls are TRBV7-2 and TRBJ2-2, with 7 bases aligning to TRBD2. This CDR3 region has 15 residues. Per the germline V gene, CDR1 is SGHTA and CDR2 is FQGNSA. Germline trimming cut 1 base from V and 4 bases from J; bases unmatched to any gene: 3. CDR3 DNA: TGTGCCAGCAGCTTAGTTGGGGGGGGCACCGGGGAGCTGTTTTTT. It yields the protein CASSLVGGGTGELFF.

The V and J genes are TRBV10-1 and TRBJ1-1, with D tentatively TRBD1 (5 bases). V shed 2 bases and J shed 5 bases, with 15 bases lying between them. The germline CDR1 and CDR2 sequences are WNHNN and SYGVQD (reference sequence). The CDR3 loop spans 15 amino acids. CDR3 nucleotide sequence: TGCGCCAGCAGTGAGGAGCAGGGAAGTAGGACTGAAGCTTTCTTT. As protein: CASSEEQGSRTEAFF.

V usage is TRBV2 and J usage is TRBJ2-7, with 10 nucleotides matching TRBD1. The CDR3 covers 15 residues. With 6 bases clipped from V and 5 bases from J, the junction kept 10 bases outside the gene matches. Per the germline V gene, CDR1 is SNHLY and CDR2 is FYNNEI. CDR3 amino acids: CASSLRTGGQNEQYF. The CDR3 DNA follows: TGTGCCAGCAGCTTACGGACAGGGGGGCAGAACGAGCAGTACTTC.